The 14 T cell receptor beta chains given below trace back to one sample, sequenced in a study of blood T cell repertoires in COVID-19. The assay was immunoSEQ multiplex PCR, and TCRdb's table has in-frame clones only and misses some. The data contain 200,000 to 250,000 clones, around four fifths of them singletons. The sample comprised peripheral blood. All receptors come from a man between 50 and 59 years old with acute or convalescent COVID-19.

This clone was seen a single time. Here the CDR3 reads CASRGMTVNTEAFF. In DNA form, the CDR3 reads TGTGCCAGTAGGGGAATGACAGTGAACACTGAAGCTTTCTTT. This chain links TRBV19 with TRBJ1-1; TRBD1 is a possible D gene (5 bases). The V end was cut by 6 bases, the J end by 0 bases, with 11 bases between. The length of the CDR3 is 14 residues. Per germline, CDR1 LNHDA and CDR2 SQIVND (reference sequence).

The V gene is TRBV27, the J gene TRBJ2-3; 8 bases are a match to TRBD2. The V segment lost 7 bases and the J segment 5 bases; nucleotides outside the gene matches: 14. Germline CDR1 MNHEY, CDR2 SMNVEV (reference sequence). CDR3 length: 16 amino acids. CDR3 in DNA: TGTGCCAGCACCATGCGTCGCGGGAGGTTCGGAGATACGCAGTATTTT. Encoded protein: CASTMRRGRFGDTQYF.

CDR3 DNA sequence: TGTGCCAGCAGCTTGGATACGGGGGGCACAGATACGCAGTATTTT. Protein sequence: CASSLDTGGTDTQYF. The V and J genes are TRBV5-6 and TRBJ2-3; D is possibly TRBD2 (6 bases). Between the trimmed V and J ends, which lost 0 bases and 1 base, there was a span of 9 bases. The CDR3 has 15 amino acids. Germline CDR1 reads SGHDT; CDR2 reads YYEEEE.

This clone was counted a few times. The V call is TRBV10-3, the J call TRBJ2-7, with D unclear. With 6 bases removed from V and 0 bases from J, the gap between germline ends came to 12 bases. This CDR3 region has 14 residues. Germline CDR1 and CDR2: ENHRY and SYGVKD. DNA for the CDR3: TGTGCCATCAGAGAAGCCGTCCTCTCCTACGAGCAGTACTTC. It codes for CAIREAVLSYEQYF.

This chain links TRBV11-2 with TRBJ1-3, with D uncertain. This CDR3 has 14 residues. V shed 1 base and J shed 2 bases, with 6 bases lying between them. The germline gives CDR1 SGHAT, CDR2 FQNNGV. Here the CDR3 reads CASSLGRAGNTIYF. The CDR3 region has the DNA TGTGCCAGCAGCTTAGGGAGGGCTGGAAACACCATATATTTT.

V gene TRBV11-2 combines with J gene TRBJ2-1; 10 bases align to TRBD2. Germline loops: CDR1 SGHAT, CDR2 FQNNGV. CDR3 length equals 16 residues. The J segment lost 0 bases and the V segment lost 5 bases, leaving 4 bases of the junction unmatched. CDR3 amino acids: CASSQLAGFSYNEQFF. CDR3 in DNA: TGTGCCAGCAGCCAACTAGCGGGGTTCTCCTACAATGAGCAGTTCTTC.

CDR3 protein: CASSQDADTYYGYTF. For the CDR3, the DNA is TGTGCCAGCAGCCAAGACGCGGACACCTACTATGGCTACACCTTC. The chain uses TRBV4-2 and TRBJ1-2; tentative D call: TRBD1 (5 bases). CDR1 and CDR2 (germline): LGHNA, YNFKEQ. The CDR3 runs 15 residues. Trimming left V 0 bases short and J 3 bases short, with 11 bases between.

The chain has TRBV18 and TRBJ1-2; perhaps TRBD1 as D (6 bases). Germline CDR1 and CDR2: KGHSH and LQKENI. The CDR3 sequence is 13 residues long. V was shortened by 3 bases and J by 8 bases, with 13 bases between the two germline ends. This CDR3 is CASSPQGTGGYTF. The CDR3, as DNA: TGTGCCAGCTCACCCCAGGGGACGGGAGGCTACACCTTC.

This clone has just a few counts. V usage is TRBV7-9 and J usage is TRBJ1-6, with D perhaps TRBD1 (6 bases). With 7 bases removed from V and 6 bases from J, the gap between germline ends came to 10 bases. This CDR3 spans 13 amino acids. In germline, CDR1 is SEHNR, CDR2 FQNEAQ (reference sequence). CDR3 protein: CASNRAANSPLHF. CDR3 bases: TGTGCCAGCAACAGGGCAGCTAATTCACCCCTCCACTTT.

This chain uses TRBV10-1 with TRBJ1-2; tentatively, D is TRBD1 (5 bases). The V end lost 5 bases, the J end lost 1 base, and 8 bases lay between the germline ends. Germline V CDR1 and CDR2: WNHNN, SYGVQD (reference sequence). This CDR3 contains 13 residues. The CDR3 protein is CASSRGLNYGYTF. For the CDR3, the DNA is TGCGCCAGCAGTCGGGGACTTAACTATGGCTACACCTTC.

This chain links TRBV5-1 with TRBJ2-3; no reliable D call. This CDR3 is built from 15 residues. In germline, CDR1 is SGHRS, CDR2 YFSETQ. The ends were cut back, 4 bases at V and 0 bases at J, with 12 bases in the middle. CDR3 amino acids: CASSPSGQSTDTQYF. The DNA for the CDR3 is TGCGCCAGCAGCCCTTCTGGCCAAAGCACAGATACGCAGTATTTT.

This rearrangement joins TRBV3-1 (or the pseudogene TRBV3-2) to TRBJ2-2, with 9 bases lining up with TRBD1. V lost 6 bases and J lost 6; bases outside the gene matches: 5. Germline CDR1 and CDR2: LGHDT and YNNKEL (reference sequence). This CDR3 is 14 amino acids long. The CDR3 DNA reads as TGTGCCAGCAGGCGGACAGGGGCGGCCGGGGAGCTGTTTTTT. Translation: CASRRTGAAGELFF.

V is TRBV7-3 and J is TRBJ1-3; TRBD1 aligns across 9 bases. The J segment lost 4 bases and the V segment lost 5 bases, leaving 3 bases of the junction unmatched. Germline V gives CDR1 SGHTA, CDR2 FQGTGA. The CDR3 has 14 residues. The CDR3 protein is CASSRTGVGNTIYF. The DNA for the CDR3 is TGTGCCAGCAGCAGGACAGGGGTCGGAAACACCATATATTTT.

This chain uses TRBV3-1 (or the pseudogene TRBV3-2) with TRBJ2-7; 11 positions agree with TRBD1. Germline-derived CDR1 and CDR2 are LGHDT and YNNKEL (reference sequence). J gave up 3 bases and V 4 bases, and 5 bases lay outside the gene matches. The CDR3 covers 15 residues. CDR3 loop: CASSRPGTGGYEQYF. Here the CDR3 DNA reads TGTGCCAGCAGCCGCCCCGGGACAGGGGGCTACGAGCAGTACTTC.